This record looks at one T cell receptor beta chain sequence and its context. Its antigen remains unidentified. CD45RO-negative CD8 cells positively selected for CCR7 made up the naive population, which excluded terminally differentiated effector memory CD45RA+ cells. Everyone who donated was a Caucasian adult who lived in Nashville, Tennessee. The germline gives CDR1 SGHVS, CDR2 FNYEAQ. Trimming cost V 2 bases and J 0 bases, with 14 bases left between them. The CDR3 runs 17 residues. Here immunoSEQ multiplex PCR was the method, and the copy in TCRdb shows in-frame clones only, minus some. This table holds around 2,000,000 clones, under 95% found once. The record originates from a study of shared clonotypes between healthy human individuals. Study overall: A donor's plate count was three for CD4 naive and three for CD4 memory; CD8 naive had two and CD8 memory one. Overall study results and limits: What naive subsets generally showed was a larger estimated richness than memory subsets showed. Sorted-subset sequencing, rarefaction showed, was incomplete despite large depth.

The clonotype was recovered from a man aged 18 to 30 in good health. Some clones in this sample may be carry-over from other donors' samples. The chain has TRBV7-6 and TRBJ1-3; D unresolved. Sequences were obtained from naive CD8+ T cells from PBMCs. CDR3 region: CASSLRAAGNSGNTIYF. The CDR3 coding sequence is TGTGCCAGCAGCTTAAGGGCGGCCGGAAACTCTGGAAACACCATATATTTT. The whole variable domain, remainder taken from reference TRBV7-6 and TRBJ1-3, is GAGVSQSPRYKVTKRGQDVALRCDPISGHVSLYWYRQALGQGPEFLTYFNYEAQQDKSGLPNDRFSAERPEGSISTLTIQRTEQRDSAMYRCASSLRAAGNSGNTIYFGEGSWLTVV.